The rows below give T cell receptor beta chains drawn from one sample of a study of blood T cell repertoires in COVID-19. Clones were read by immunoSEQ multiplex PCR, and TCRdb kept only the in-frame ones, dropping some. The sample records 95,000 to 150,000 clones, roughly 84% being singletons. Material: PBMCs or T cells enriched from blood (not recorded which). These receptors came from a woman younger than 45 who had recovered from COVID-19. Both conserved end residues are part of each CDR3. D genes are given only for firm matches. Clone size is not always given. Where it is, it says once, few, many or a class for expanded clones.

D gene	clone size	J gene	V gene	CDR3 DNA	CDR3 protein
TRBD1	.	TRBJ1-3	TRBV2	TGTGCCAGCAGCCCGGGACAGGGGAAAAGGTCGGGAAACACCATATATTTT	CASSPGQGKRSGNTIYF
.	.	TRBJ2-6	TRBV5-4	TGTGCCAGCAGCCCTTCCTACGCCGGGGCCAACGTCCTGACTTTC	CASSPSYAGANVLTF
.	.	TRBJ2-3	TRBV2	TGTGCCAGCACCCTTAGAGCAGATACGCAGTATTTT	CASTLRADTQYF
.	.	TRBJ2-1	TRBV27	TGTGCCAGCAGTTTATATGCCTACGGGAATGAGCAGTTCTTC	CASSLYAYGNEQFF
.	.	TRBJ1-1	TRBV30	TGTGCCTGGAGTGTGGAGGGTGAAGCTTTCTTT	CAWSVEGEAFF
.	.	TRBJ1-6	TRBV30	TGTGCCTGGACAGGGGAAGGGAGATCACCCCTCCACTTT	CAWTGEGRSPLHF
TRBD2	.	TRBJ2-3	TRBV6-5	TGTGCCAGCAGTTACGGAACGGGAGGGCCTCGGGATACGCAGTATTTT	CASSYGTGGPRDTQYF
TRBD2	.	TRBJ2-3	TRBV7-9	TGTGCCAGCAGCTTAGCAGGGACTAGCGGGGCCCGAGATACGCAGTATTTT	CASSLAGTSGARDTQYF
TRBD2	.	TRBJ2-1	TRBV5-1	TGCGCCAGCAGCTTGGTCCTAGCGGGAGGCGGGGAGCAGTTCTTC	CASSLVLAGGGEQFF
.	.	TRBJ2-7	TRBV5-1	TGCGCCAGCAGCCCTCCGGACACGACTTACGACGAGCAGTACTTC	CASSPPDTTYDEQYF
.	once	TRBJ2-5	TRBV28	TGTGCCAGCAGTTTAAGTGTACCGGGAGAGACCCAGTACTTC	CASSLSVPGETQYF
TRBD2	.	TRBJ2-3	TRBV5-1	TGCGCCAGCAGCCCGGGCGGGGGTCCCACAGATACGCAGTATTTT	CASSPGGGPTDTQYF
.	once	TRBJ2-7	TRBV3-1/TRBV3-2	TGTGCCAGCAGCCGGACAGCCGCTTCCTACGAGCAGTACTTC	CASSRTAASYEQYF
TRBD1	few	TRBJ2-7	TRBV5-1	TGCGCCAGCAGCTTGGGGACAGGGGGTGGCGAGCAGTACTTC	CASSLGTGGGEQYF
TRBD2	.	TRBJ2-1	TRBV19	TGTGCCAGTAGTGGGGGACTAGCGGGAATTGGTGAGCAGTTCTTC	CASSGGLAGIGEQFF
.	.	TRBJ2-7	TRBV19	TGTGCCAGTAGTATAGTAGGAAGGGGTCCCTACGAGCAGTACTTC	CASSIVGRGPYEQYF
.	.	TRBJ2-1	TRBV5-1	TGCGCCAGCAGCTCCCCGGGAGACAATGAGCAGTTCTTC	CASSSPGDNEQFF
.	.	TRBJ2-7	TRBV14	TGTGCCAGCAGCCCCCTTATCTGGCCCTACGAGCAGTACTTC	CASSPLIWPYEQYF
.	.	TRBJ1-3	TRBV7-2	TGTGCCAGCAGCTTGCAGCGCAGGGGAGGAAACACCATATATTTT	CASSLQRRGGNTIYF
TRBD1	.	TRBJ1-6	TRBV5-1	TGCGCCAGCAACCAGGGGGCAGGGAGTTCACCCCTCCACTTT	CASNQGAGSSPLHF
TRBD2	once	TRBJ2-1	TRBV10-2	TGCGCCAGCAGTGATATAGGGCTAGCGGGAGTTTTGAATGAGCAGTTCTTC	CASSDIGLAGVLNEQFF
TRBD1	few	TRBJ2-1	TRBV18	TGTGCCAGCTCAGCGGGGACAGGTTACAATGAGCAGTTCTTC	CASSAGTGYNEQFF
TRBD2	.	TRBJ2-5	TRBV4-3	TGCGCCAGCAGCCCCGGTGGTAGCGGGGTTAGTGAGACCCAGTACTTC	CASSPGGSGVSETQYF
.	.	TRBJ2-7	TRBV10-3	TGTGCCATCAGCCCTCCCTCCGGGGGAATTGGCGAGCAGTACTTC	CAISPPSGGIGEQYF
.	few	TRBJ1-5	TRBV2	TGTGCCAGCAGTGAAGTACAGGTCAATCAGCCCCAGCATTTT	CASSEVQVNQPQHF
.	.	TRBJ2-7	TRBV6-6	TGTGCCAGCAGCCCCAGGGTTCAAGGCGGCTACGAGCAGTACTTC	CASSPRVQGGYEQYF
.	once	TRBJ2-5	TRBV29-1	TGCAGCGTTGAAAGGCGCGAGTTCCCGGGGACCCAGTACTTC	CSVERREFPGTQYF
TRBD2	.	TRBJ2-1	TRBV19	TGTGCCAGTATAGGGCGGGAGGGTTACAATGAGCAGTTCTTC	CASIGREGYNEQFF
.	.	TRBJ2-7	TRBV27	TGTGCCAGCAGTTTGTGGGAGTCATCCGAGCAGTACTTC	CASSLWESSEQYF
TRBD2	.	TRBJ2-1	TRBV28	TGTGCCAGCAGTTTGGGAGGGGCCGGGGGCAATGAGCAGTTCTTC	CASSLGGAGGNEQFF
TRBD2	.	TRBJ2-1	TRBV4-2	TGTGCCAGCAGCCAAAGGGGACTAGCGGTTAGCTCCTACAATGAGCAGTTCTTC	CASSQRGLAVSSYNEQFF
.	.	TRBJ2-1	TRBV27	TGTGCCAGCACTACCTACGGAGAGAATGAGCAGTTCTTC	CASTTYGENEQFF
TRBD2	.	TRBJ2-1	TRBV7-3	TGTGCCAGCAGCCCCTCCGGACTAGCCTACAATGAGCAGTTCTTC	CASSPSGLAYNEQFF
.	.	TRBJ1-3	TRBV7-2	TGTGCCACCAATGTTGCCGGGAACACCATATATTTT	CATNVAGNTIYF
TRBD1	.	TRBJ2-7	TRBV30	TGTGCCTGGAGTGAGGACAGGGGGGCCTACGAGCAGTACTTC	CAWSEDRGAYEQYF
.	.	TRBJ2-3	TRBV29-1	TGCAGCGCGAGCGTTCGTCTTCTAGCGCAACCCACAGATACGCAGTATTTT	CSASVRLLAQPTDTQYF
TRBD1	.	TRBJ2-7	TRBV3-1/TRBV3-2	TGTGCCAGCAGCCAAGTCCCGGGACAGGGGTACGAGCAGTACTTC	CASSQVPGQGYEQYF
.	once	TRBJ2-1	TRBV12-3/TRBV12-4	TGTGCCAGCAGTAATCGCAATGAGCAGTTCTTC	CASSNRNEQFF
TRBD1	.	TRBJ2-5	TRBV6-5	TGTGCCAGCAGTTACTCGACAGGGTACCAAGAGACCCAGTACTTC	CASSYSTGYQETQYF
TRBD1	.	TRBJ2-6	TRBV7-2	TGTGCCAGCAGCTCGGGGACAGTCACTGGGGCCAACGTCCTGACTTTC	CASSSGTVTGANVLTF
TRBD1	.	TRBJ2-7	TRBV30	TGTGCCTGGAGTAAAGGACAGGGTTCCTACGAGCAGTACTTC	CAWSKGQGSYEQYF